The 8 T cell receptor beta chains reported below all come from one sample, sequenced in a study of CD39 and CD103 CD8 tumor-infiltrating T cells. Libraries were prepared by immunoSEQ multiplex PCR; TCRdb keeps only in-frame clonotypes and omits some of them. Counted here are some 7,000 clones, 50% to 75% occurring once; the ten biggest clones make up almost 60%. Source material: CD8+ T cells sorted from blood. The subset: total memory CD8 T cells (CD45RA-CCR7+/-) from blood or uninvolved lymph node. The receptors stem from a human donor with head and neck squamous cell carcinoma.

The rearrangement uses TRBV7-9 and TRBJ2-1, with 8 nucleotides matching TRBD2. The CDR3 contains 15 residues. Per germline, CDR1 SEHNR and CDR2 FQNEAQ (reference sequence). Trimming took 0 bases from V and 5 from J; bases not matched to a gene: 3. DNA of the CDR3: TGTGCCAGCAGCTTAGCTAGCGGGACTGACAATGAGCAGTTCTTC. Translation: CASSLASGTDNEQFF.

In DNA, the CDR3 is TGTGCCAGTGGACAGGGGCACTACAATGAGCAGTTCTTC. Protein sequence: CASGQGHYNEQFF. This chain links TRBV25-1 with TRBJ2-1; 9 nucleotides line up with TRBD1. The CDR3 covers 13 residues. The trim removed 9 bases at V and 3 bases at J, leaving 3 bases unmatched. Germline loops: CDR1 MGHDK, CDR2 SYGVNS.

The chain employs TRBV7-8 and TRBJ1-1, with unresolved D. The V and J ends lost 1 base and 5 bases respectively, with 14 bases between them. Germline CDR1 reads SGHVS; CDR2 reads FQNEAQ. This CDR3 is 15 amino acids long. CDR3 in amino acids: CASSLEISVFTEAFF. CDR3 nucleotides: TGTGCCAGCAGCTTAGAAATTTCCGTCTTTACTGAAGCTTTCTTT.

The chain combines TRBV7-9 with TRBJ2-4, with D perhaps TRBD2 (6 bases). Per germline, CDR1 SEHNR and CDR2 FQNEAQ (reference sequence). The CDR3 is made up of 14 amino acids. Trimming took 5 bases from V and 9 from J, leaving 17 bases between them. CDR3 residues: CASSPTGLGGIQYF. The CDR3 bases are TGTGCCAGCAGCCCCACCGGGCTGGGGGGCATTCAGTACTTC.

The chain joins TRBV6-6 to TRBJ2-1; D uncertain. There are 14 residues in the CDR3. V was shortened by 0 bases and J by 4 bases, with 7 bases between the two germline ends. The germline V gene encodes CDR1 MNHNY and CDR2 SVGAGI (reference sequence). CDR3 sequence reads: CASSYSSVYNEQFF. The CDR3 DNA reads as TGTGCCAGCAGTTACTCGAGCGTTTACAATGAGCAGTTCTTC.

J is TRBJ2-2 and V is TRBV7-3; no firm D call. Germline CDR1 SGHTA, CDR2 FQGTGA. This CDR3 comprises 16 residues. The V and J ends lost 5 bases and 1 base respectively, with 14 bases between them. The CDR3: CASSRGPGKNTGELFF. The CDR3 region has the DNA TGTGCCAGCAGCAGAGGTCCTGGGAAGAACACCGGGGAGCTGTTTTTT. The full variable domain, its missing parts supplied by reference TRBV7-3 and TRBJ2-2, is GAGVSQTPSNKVTEKGKYVELRCDPISGHTALYWYRQSLGQGPEFLIYFQGTGAADDSGLPNDRFFAVRPEGSVSTLKIQRTERGDSAVYLCASSRGPGKNTGELFFGEGSRLTVL.

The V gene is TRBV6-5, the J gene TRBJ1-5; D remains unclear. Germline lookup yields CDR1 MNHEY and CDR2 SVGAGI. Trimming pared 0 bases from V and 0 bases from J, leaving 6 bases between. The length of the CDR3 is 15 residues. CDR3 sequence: CASSYSPYSNQPQHF. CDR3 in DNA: TGTGCCAGCAGTTACTCCCCTTATAGCAATCAGCCCCAGCATTTT.

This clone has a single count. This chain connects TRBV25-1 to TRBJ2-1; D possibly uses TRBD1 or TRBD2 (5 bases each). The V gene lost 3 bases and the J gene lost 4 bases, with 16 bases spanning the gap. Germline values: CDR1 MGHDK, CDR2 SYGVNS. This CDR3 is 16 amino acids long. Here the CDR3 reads CASSDPGRGTYNEQFF. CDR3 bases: TGTGCCAGCAGTGATCCGGGGCGCGGAACGTACAATGAGCAGTTCTTC.